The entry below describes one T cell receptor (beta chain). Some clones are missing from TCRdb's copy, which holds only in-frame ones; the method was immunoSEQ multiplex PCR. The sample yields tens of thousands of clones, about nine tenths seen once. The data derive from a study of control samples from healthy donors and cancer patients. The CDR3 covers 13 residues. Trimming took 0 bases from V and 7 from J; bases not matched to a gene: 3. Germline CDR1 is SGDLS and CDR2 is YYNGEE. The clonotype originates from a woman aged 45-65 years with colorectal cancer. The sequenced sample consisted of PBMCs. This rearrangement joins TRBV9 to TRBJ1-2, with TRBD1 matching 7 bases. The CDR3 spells CASSVEGQSGYTF. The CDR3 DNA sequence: TGTGCCAGCAGCGTAGAGGGACAGAGTGGCTACACCTTC.